The 14 T cell receptor beta chains given below trace back to one sample, sequenced in a study of blood T cell repertoires in COVID-19. Here immunoSEQ multiplex PCR was the method, and the copy in TCRdb shows in-frame clones only, minus some. The sample lists roughly 350,000 clones, around 87% occurring once. Sequencing was carried out using peripheral blood. The receptors were gathered from a woman aged 30 to 39 with COVID-19, enrolled during active disease.

This chain links TRBV2 with TRBJ2-7; a possible D gene is TRBD2 (5 bases). V dropped 4 bases and J dropped 1 base, with 11 bases sitting between them. This CDR3 is built from 14 residues. The germline gives CDR1 SNHLY, CDR2 FYNNEI. The CDR3 loop is CASSGGRGSYEQYF. DNA of the CDR3: TGTGCCAGCAGTGGAGGTCGGGGTTCCTACGAGCAGTACTTC.

The chain couples TRBV7-2 to TRBJ2-7; 8 bases fit TRBD2. The CDR3 runs to 18 residues. The J segment lost 5 bases and the V segment lost 0 bases, leaving 15 bases of the junction unmatched. Germline V gene lookup returns CDR1 SGHTA and CDR2 FQGNSA. The CDR3: CASSLATSAPGRGDEQYF. The CDR3 DNA reads TGTGCCAGCAGCTTAGCGACTAGCGCCCCAGGAAGAGGGGACGAGCAGTACTTC.

The chain employs TRBV9 and TRBJ2-1; 7 nucleotides match TRBD1. The CDR3 sequence is 15 residues long. Germline CDR1 SGDLS, CDR2 YYNGEE. V was clipped by 8 bases and J by 2 bases; unmatched bases: 10. The CDR3 coding sequence is TGTGCCAGTAACCCAGGGGGATCAGCCTACAATGAGCAGTTCTTC. Translation: CASNPGGSAYNEQFF.

This chain joins TRBV9 and TRBJ2-2; the match to TRBD1 covers 7 bases. This CDR3 region has 16 residues. J was trimmed by 4 bases and V by 0 bases; bases with no gene match: 6. Looked up from germline, CDR1 is SGDLS and CDR2 is YYNGEE. The CDR3 DNA is TGTGCCAGCAGCGTAGACCCGGGACAGCTCACCGGGGAGCTGTTTTTT. Its protein is CASSVDPGQLTGELFF.

This sequence joins TRBV4-1 and TRBJ2-6; D remains ambiguous. Germline V gives CDR1 MGHRA, CDR2 YSYEKL. The CDR3 extends over 14 amino acids. Trimming took off 5 bases at V and 1 base at J, with 6 bases between the two ends. The CDR3 loop is CASSVRSGANVLTF. The CDR3 DNA reads TGCGCCAGCAGCGTTCGTTCTGGGGCCAACGTCCTGACTTTC.

This clone appeared a few times. The chain couples TRBV7-8 to TRBJ2-3; 13 nucleotides agree with TRBD2. The CDR3 sequence is 18 residues long. The V segment lost 4 bases and the J segment 0 bases; nucleotides outside the gene matches: 7. Per germline, CDR1 SGHVS and CDR2 FQNEAQ. The CDR3 reads CASSSRTSGGPSTDTQYF. The CDR3 DNA is TGTGCCAGCAGCTCTAGGACTAGCGGGGGCCCTAGCACAGATACGCAGTATTTT.

The gene calls are TRBV28 and TRBJ1-2; 7 nucleotides agree with TRBD1. Trimming took 5 bases from V and 4 from J; bases not matched to a gene: 7. This CDR3 has 14 amino acids. Germline V gene sequence: CDR1 MDHEN, CDR2 SYDVKM. DNA of the CDR3: TGTGCCAGCAGTGGCGACAGGGCGTTCTATGGCTACACCTTC. This gives the protein CASSGDRAFYGYTF.

This rearrangement joins TRBV7-6 to TRBJ2-5, with TRBD1 identical over 7 bases. V gave up 4 bases and J gave up 5 bases; unmatched junction bases: 13. CDR3 length equals 16 residues. CDR1 and CDR2 (germline): SGHVS, FNYEAQ. CDR3 in DNA: TGTGCCAGCAGCTCATTAGGGACAGCGATTCTGGAGACCCAGTACTTC. Translating gives CASSSLGTAILETQYF.

As concerns this clone: The same CDR3 is also encoded by other DNA sequences in this sample. V is TRBV9 and J is TRBJ2-3; TRBD2 matches 11 bases. J lost 0 bases, V lost 0 bases, and 0 bases had no gene match. This CDR3 contains 16 residues. CDR1 and CDR2 (germline): SGDLS, YYNGEE. CDR3 protein: CASSVVAGGSTDTQYF. CDR3 coding DNA: TGTGCCAGCAGCGTAGTAGCGGGAGGGAGCACAGATACGCAGTATTTT.

This clone showed up just once. The chain employs TRBV7-9 and TRBJ2-1; D is uncertain. The CDR3 is 13 residues long. Germline CDR1 SEHNR, CDR2 FQNEAQ (reference sequence). V lost 6 bases and J lost 0, with 6 bases in between. CDR3 sequence (DNA): TGTGCCAGCAGGAAGAGCTCCTACAATGAGCAGTTCTTC. As protein: CASRKSSYNEQFF.

V and J are TRBV28 and TRBJ2-7; 7 positions match TRBD1. The germline V gene encodes CDR1 MDHEN and CDR2 SYDVKM. V was pared by 6 bases and J by 1 base, with 6 bases of the junction left unmatched. The length of the CDR3 is 14 residues. This CDR3 reads CASSRGQLSYEQYF. The CDR3 DNA follows: TGTGCCAGCAGCCGGGGACAGCTATCCTACGAGCAGTACTTC.

The gene calls are TRBV3-1 (or the pseudogene TRBV3-2) and TRBJ2-1; the D is unclear. The ends were cut back, 8 bases at V and 7 bases at J, with 18 bases in the middle. The CDR3 is made up of 14 amino acids. Germline V gives CDR1 LGHDT, CDR2 YNNKEL (reference sequence). The CDR3 sequence is CASRPTNQRNEQFF. The CDR3 DNA reads as TGTGCCAGCCGCCCCACCAACCAACGGAATGAGCAGTTCTTC.

The V call is TRBV7-9, the J call TRBJ1-1, with 8 bases matching TRBD1. This CDR3 is built from 15 residues. J lost 0 bases, V lost 6 bases, and 6 bases had no gene match. The germline gives CDR1 SEHNR, CDR2 FQNEAQ (reference sequence). The CDR3 DNA reads as TGTGCCAGCAGTAGGACAGGGAGTTTGAACACTGAAGCTTTCTTT. Protein: CASSRTGSLNTEAFF.

V usage is TRBV6-6 and J usage is TRBJ2-2; D possibly corresponds to TRBD2 (6 bases). CDR1 is MNHNY and CDR2 is SVGAGI in the germline V gene (reference sequence). The CDR3 is made up of 18 amino acids. Deletions cut 5 bases from V and 7 bases from J, with 26 bases between. DNA of the CDR3: TGTGCCAGCAGTCCACAGGAGGGTTTTGGGGGACGGGGCGGGGAGCTGTTTTTT. This sequence encodes CASSPQEGFGGRGGELFF.